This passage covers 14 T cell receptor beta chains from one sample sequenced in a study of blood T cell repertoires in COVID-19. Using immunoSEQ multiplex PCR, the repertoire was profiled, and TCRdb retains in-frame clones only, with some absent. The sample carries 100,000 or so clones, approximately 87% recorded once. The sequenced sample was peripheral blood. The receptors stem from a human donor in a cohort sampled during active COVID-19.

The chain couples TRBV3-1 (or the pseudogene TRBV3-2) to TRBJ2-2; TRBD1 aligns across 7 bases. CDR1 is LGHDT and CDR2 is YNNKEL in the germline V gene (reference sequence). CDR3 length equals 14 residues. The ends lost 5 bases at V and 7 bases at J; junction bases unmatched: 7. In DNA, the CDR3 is TGTGCCAGCAGCAAAGGGGGCCCCGTCGGGGAGCTGTTTTTT. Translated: CASSKGGPVGELFF.

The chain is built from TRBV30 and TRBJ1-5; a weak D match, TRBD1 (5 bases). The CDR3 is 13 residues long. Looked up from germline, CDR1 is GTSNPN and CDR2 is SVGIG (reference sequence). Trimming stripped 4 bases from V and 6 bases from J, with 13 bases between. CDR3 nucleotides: TGTGCCTGGAAAGGGCAGGGCGCTCAGCCCCAGCATTTT. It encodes CAWKGQGAQPQHF.

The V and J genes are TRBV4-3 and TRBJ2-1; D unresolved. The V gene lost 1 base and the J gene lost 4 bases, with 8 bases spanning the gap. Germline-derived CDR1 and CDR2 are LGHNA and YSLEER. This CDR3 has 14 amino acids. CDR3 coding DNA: TGCGCCAGCAGCCAAGGTCGCGGTTACAATGAGCAGTTCTTC. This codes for CASSQGRGYNEQFF.

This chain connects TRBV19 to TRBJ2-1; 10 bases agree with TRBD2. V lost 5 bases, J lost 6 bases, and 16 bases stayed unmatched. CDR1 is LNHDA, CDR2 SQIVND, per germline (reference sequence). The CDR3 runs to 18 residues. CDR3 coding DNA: TGTGCCAGTAGTCCGGTGAGCGGGAGGGCCGAGGGTCGCAATGAGCAGTTCTTC. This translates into CASSPVSGRAEGRNEQFF.

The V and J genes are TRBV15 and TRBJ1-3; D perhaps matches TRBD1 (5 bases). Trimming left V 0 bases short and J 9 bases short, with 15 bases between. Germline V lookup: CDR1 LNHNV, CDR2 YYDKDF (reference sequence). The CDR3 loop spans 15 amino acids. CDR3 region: CATSREGRARSTIYF. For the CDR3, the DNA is TGTGCCACCAGCAGAGAAGGCAGGGCGAGAAGCACCATATATTTT.

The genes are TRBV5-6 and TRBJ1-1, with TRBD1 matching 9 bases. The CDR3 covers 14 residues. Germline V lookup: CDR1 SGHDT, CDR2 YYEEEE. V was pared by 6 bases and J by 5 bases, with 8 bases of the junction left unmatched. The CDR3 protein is CASIRTGEETEAFF. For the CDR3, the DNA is TGTGCCAGCATCCGGACAGGGGAAGAAACTGAAGCTTTCTTT.

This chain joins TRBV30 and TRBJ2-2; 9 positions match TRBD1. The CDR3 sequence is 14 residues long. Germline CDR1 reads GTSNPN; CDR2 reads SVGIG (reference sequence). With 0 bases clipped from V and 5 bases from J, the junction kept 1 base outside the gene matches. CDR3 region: CAWSVTGGTGELFF. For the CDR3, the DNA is TGTGCCTGGAGTGTGACAGGGGGAACCGGGGAGCTGTTTTTT.

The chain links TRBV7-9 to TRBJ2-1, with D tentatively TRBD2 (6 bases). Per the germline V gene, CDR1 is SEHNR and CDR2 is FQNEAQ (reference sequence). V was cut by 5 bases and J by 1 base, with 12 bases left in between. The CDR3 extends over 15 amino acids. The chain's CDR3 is CASSPHAGSYNEQFF. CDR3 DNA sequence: TGTGCCAGCAGCCCTCATGCGGGATCCTACAATGAGCAGTTCTTC.

CDR3: CASREQRGTGELFF. CDR3 DNA sequence: TGTGCCAGCCGGGAGCAACGGGGCACCGGGGAGCTGTTTTTT. This chain links TRBV5-4 with TRBJ2-2, with D possibly matching TRBD2 (6 bases). The CDR3 covers 14 residues. V lost 7 bases and J lost 4, with 14 bases in between. Germline V gene sequence: CDR1 SGHNT, CDR2 YYREEE (reference sequence).

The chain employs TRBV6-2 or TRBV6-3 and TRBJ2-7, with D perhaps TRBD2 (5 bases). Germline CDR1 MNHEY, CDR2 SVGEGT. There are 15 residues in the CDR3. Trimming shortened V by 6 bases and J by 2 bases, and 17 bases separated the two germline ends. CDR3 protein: CASSQQWAGAYEQYF. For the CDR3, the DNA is TGTGCCAGCAGCCAGCAGTGGGCGGGTGCCTACGAGCAGTACTTC.

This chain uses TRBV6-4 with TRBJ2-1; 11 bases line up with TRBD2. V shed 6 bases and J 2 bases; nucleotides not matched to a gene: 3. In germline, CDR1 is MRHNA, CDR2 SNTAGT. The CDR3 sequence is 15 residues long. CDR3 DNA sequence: TGTGCCAGCAGAACTAGCGGGAGCCCCTACAATGAGCAGTTCTTC. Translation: CASRTSGSPYNEQFF.

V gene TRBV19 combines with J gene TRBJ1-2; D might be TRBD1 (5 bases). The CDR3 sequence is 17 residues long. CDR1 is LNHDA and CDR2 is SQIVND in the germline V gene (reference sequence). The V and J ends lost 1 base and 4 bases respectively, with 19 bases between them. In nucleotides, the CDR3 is TGTGCCAGTAGTATAGGGTTACGGGTCGCAGGGTCCTATGGCTACACCTTC. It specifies CASSIGLRVAGSYGYTF.

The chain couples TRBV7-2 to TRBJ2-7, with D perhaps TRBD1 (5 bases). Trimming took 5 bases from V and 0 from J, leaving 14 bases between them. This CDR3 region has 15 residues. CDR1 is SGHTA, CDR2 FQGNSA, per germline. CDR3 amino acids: CASSPAQVVSYEQYF. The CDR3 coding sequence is TGTGCCAGCAGCCCGGCACAGGTTGTCTCCTACGAGCAGTACTTC.

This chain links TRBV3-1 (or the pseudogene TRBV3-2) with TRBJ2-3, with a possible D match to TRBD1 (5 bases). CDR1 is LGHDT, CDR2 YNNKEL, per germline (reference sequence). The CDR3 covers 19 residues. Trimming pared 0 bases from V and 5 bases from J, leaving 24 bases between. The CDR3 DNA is TGTGCCAGCAGCCAAGACAGGGAAGTCGGTTTAGGGGTTTTAGATACGCAGTATTTT. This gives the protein CASSQDREVGLGVLDTQYF.